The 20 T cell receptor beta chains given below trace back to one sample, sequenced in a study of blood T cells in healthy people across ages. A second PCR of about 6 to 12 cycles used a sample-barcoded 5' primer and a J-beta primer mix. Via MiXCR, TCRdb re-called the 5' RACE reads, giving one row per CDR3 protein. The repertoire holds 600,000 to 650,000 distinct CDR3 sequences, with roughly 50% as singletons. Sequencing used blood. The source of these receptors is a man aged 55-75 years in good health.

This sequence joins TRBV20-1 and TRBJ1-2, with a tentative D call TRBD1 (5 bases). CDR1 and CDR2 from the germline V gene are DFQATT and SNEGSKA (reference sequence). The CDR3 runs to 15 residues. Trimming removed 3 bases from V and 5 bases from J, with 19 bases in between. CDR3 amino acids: CSASKGGGRGYGYTF. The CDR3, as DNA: TGCAGTGCTAGTAAGGGAGGCGGCCGGGGGTATGGCTACACCTTC.

The CDR3 region is CASSYRTGNSPLHF. CDR3 nucleotides: TGTGCCAGCAGTTACAGGACAGGGAACTCACCCCTCCACTTT. V and J are TRBV6-5 and TRBJ1-6, with 8 bases aligning to TRBD1. This CDR3 is 14 amino acids long. V gave up 2 bases and J gave up 10 bases; unmatched junction bases: 4. Germline values: CDR1 MNHEY, CDR2 SVGAGI.

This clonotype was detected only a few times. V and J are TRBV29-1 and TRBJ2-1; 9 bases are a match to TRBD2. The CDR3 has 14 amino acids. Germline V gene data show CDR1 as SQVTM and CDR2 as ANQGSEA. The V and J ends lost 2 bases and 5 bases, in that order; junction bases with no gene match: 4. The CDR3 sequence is CSVERTSANNEQFF. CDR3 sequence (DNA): TGCAGCGTTGAAAGGACTAGCGCGAACAATGAGCAGTTCTTC.

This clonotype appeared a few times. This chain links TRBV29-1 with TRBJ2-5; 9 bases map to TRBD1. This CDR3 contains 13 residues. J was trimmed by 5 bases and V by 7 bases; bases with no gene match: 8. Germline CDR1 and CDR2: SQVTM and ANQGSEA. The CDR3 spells CSGGTGTGETQYF. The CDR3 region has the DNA TGCAGCGGAGGGACAGGGACAGGGGAGACCCAGTACTTC.

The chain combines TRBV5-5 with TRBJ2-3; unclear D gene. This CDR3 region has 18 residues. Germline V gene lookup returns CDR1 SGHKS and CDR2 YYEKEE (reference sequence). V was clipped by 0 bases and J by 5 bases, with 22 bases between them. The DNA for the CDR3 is TGTGCCAGCAGCTTGGGGCGGTCGCTAGGGCGAATGGGAGATACGCAGTATTTT. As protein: CASSLGRSLGRMGDTQYF.

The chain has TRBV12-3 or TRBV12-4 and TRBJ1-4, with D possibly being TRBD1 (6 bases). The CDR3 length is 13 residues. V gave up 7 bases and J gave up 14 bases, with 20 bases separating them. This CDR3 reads CASTLDRFKRLFF. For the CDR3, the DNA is TGTGCCAGCACCCTCGACAGGTTTAAAAGGCTGTTTTTT.

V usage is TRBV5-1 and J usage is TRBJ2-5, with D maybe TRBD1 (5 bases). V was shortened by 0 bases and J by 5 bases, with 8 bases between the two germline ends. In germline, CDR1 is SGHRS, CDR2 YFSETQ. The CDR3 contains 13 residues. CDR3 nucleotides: TGCGCCAGCAGCTTGGAAGGGGCGGAGACCCAGTACTTC. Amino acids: CASSLEGAETQYF.

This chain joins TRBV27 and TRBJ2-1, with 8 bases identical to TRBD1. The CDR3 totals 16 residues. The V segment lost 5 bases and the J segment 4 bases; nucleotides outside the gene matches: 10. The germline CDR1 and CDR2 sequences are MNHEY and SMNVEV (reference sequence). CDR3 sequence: CASSGEDRVTYNEQFF. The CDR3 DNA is TGTGCCAGCAGTGGGGAGGACAGGGTCACTTACAATGAGCAGTTCTTC.

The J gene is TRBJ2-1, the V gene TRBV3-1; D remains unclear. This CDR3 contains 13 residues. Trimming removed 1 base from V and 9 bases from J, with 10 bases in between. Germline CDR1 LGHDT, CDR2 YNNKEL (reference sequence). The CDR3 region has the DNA TGTGCCAGCAGCCAAGTCGAGGTGGCTGAGCAGTTCTTC. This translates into CASSQVEVAEQFF.

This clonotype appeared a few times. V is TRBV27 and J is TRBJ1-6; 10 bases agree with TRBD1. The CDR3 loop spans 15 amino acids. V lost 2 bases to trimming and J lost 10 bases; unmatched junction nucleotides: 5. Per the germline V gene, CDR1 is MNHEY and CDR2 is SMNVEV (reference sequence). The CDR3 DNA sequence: TGTGCCAGCAGTTTAAGGGACAGGGGTGACTCACCCCTCCACTTT. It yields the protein CASSLRDRGDSPLHF.

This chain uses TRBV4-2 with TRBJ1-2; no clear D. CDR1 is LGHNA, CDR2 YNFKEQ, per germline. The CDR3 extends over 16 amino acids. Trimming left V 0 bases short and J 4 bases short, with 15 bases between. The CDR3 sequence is CASSQDLAGGGYGYTF. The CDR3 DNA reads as TGTGCCAGCAGCCAAGATTTGGCAGGAGGAGGCTATGGCTACACCTTC.

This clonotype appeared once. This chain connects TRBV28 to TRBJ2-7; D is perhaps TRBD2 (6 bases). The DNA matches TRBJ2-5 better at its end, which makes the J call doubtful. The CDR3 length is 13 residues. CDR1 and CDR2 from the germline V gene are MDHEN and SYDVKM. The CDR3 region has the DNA TGTGCCAGCCACCACGGGGGTGTGGAGACCCAGTACTTC. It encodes CASHHGGVETQYF.

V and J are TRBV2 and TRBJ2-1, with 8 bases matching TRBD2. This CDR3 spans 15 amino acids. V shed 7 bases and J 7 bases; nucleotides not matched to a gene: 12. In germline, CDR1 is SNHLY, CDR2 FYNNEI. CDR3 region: CASMFESGGRNEQFF. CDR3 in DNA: TGTGCCAGCATGTTCGAGAGCGGGGGTCGGAATGAGCAGTTCTTC. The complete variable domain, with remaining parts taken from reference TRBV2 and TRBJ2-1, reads EPEVTQTPSHQVTQMGQEVILRCVPISNHLYFYWYRQILGQKVEFLVSFYNNEISEKSEIFDDQFSVERPDGSNFTLKIRSTKLEDSAMYFCASMFESGGRNEQFFGPGTRLTVL.

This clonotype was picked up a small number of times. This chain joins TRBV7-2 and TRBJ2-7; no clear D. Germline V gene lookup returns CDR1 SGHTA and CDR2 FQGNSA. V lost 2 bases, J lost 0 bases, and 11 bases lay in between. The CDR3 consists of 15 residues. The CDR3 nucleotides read TGTGCCAGCAGCTTATCTGCTAGGAGCTCCTACGAGCAGTACTTC. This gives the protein CASSLSARSSYEQYF.

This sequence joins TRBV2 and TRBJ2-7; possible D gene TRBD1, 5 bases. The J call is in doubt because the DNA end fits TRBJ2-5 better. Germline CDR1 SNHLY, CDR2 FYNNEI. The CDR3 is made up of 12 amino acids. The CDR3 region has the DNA TGTGCCAGCGGACATTCCTTCGAGACCCAGTACTTC. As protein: CASGHSFETQYF.

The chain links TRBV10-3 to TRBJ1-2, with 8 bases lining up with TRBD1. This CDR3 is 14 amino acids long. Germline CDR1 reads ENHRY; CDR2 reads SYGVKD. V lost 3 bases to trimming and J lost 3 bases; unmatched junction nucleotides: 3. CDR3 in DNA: TGTGCCATCAGTGAAAGGACAGGGTACTATGGCTACACCTTC. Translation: CAISERTGYYGYTF.

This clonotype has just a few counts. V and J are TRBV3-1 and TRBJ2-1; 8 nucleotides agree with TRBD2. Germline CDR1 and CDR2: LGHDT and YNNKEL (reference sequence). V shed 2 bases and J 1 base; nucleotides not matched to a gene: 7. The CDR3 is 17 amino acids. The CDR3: CASSQMIAGHSYNEQFF. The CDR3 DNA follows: TGTGCCAGCAGCCAAATGATAGCGGGGCATTCCTACAATGAGCAGTTCTTC.

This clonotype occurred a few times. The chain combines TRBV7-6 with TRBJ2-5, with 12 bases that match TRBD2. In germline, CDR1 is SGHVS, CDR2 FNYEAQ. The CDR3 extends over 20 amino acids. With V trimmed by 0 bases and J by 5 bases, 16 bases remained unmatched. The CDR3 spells CASSLAPVLAGGPGSETQYF. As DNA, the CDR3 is TGTGCCAGCAGCTTAGCTCCGGTTCTAGCGGGGGGGCCGGGTAGCGAGACCCAGTACTTC. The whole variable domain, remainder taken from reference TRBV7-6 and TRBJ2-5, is GAGVSQSPRYKVTKRGQDVALRCDPISGHVSLYWYRQALGQGPEFLTYFNYEAQQDKSGLPNDRFSAERPEGSISTLTIQRTEQRDSAMYRCASSLAPVLAGGPGSETQYFGPGTRLLVL.

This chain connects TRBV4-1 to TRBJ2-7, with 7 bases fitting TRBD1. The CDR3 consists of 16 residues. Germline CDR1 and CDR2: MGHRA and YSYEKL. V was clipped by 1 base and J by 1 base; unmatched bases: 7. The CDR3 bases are TGCGCCAGCAGCCAAGGCCCCGGACAGGCTTCCTACGAGCAGTACTTC. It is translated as CASSQGPGQASYEQYF.

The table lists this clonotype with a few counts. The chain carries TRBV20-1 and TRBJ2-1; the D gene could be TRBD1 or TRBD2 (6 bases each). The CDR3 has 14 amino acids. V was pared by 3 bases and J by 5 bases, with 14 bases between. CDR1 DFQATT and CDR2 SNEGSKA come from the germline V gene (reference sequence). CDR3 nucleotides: TGCAGTGCTAGTAGGGGGGCGCATAACAATGAGCAGTTCTTC. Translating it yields CSASRGAHNNEQFF.